The 25 T cell receptor beta chains given below trace back to one sample, sequenced in a study of lymphopenia after photon versus proton radiotherapy. Profiled with immunoSEQ multiplex PCR; TCRdb holds only in-frame clones, not every one. The sample comprises 15,000 to 20,000 clones, 86% of which are singletons, and approximately 10% rests with the top ten. Material: peripheral blood, obtained from a patient treated with proton-based radiotherapy. The source of these receptors is a man between 65 and 80 years old with pancreatic cancer.

V is TRBV4-1 and J is TRBJ1-1; 7 bases map to TRBD1. CDR1 and CDR2 from the germline V gene are MGHRA and YSYEKL. The junction had 4 bases not matched to a gene; V was cut back by 0 bases and J by 3 bases. The CDR3 has 15 amino acids. For the CDR3, the DNA is TGCGCCAGCAGCCAAGATATACAGGGGTACACTGAAGCTTTCTTT. It codes for CASSQDIQGYTEAFF.

This clone appeared a single time. The chain has TRBV7-9 and TRBJ2-1, with 12 bases identical to TRBD2. The CDR3 is 14 residues long. The ends lost 8 bases at V and 7 bases at J; junction bases unmatched: 6. CDR1 and CDR2 (germline): SEHNR, FQNEAQ (reference sequence). CDR3: CASDPSGGGNEQFF. The DNA of the CDR3 is TGTGCCAGCGACCCTAGCGGGGGGGGAAATGAGCAGTTCTTC.

The V gene is TRBV18, the J gene TRBJ1-1; 8 bases fit TRBD1. CDR1 and CDR2 from the germline V gene are KGHSH and LQKENI. Trimming at V came to 6 bases and at J to 8 bases, leaving 8 bases not matched to a gene. The CDR3 spans 13 residues. This chain's CDR3 is CASSPTGGEEAFF. The CDR3 DNA sequence: TGTGCCAGCTCCCCCACAGGGGGGGAGGAAGCTTTCTTT.

This chain connects TRBV11-3 to TRBJ1-1; maybe TRBD1 (5 bases). The germline gives CDR1 SGHNT, CDR2 YENEEA. With 7 bases removed from V and 4 bases from J, the gap between germline ends came to 10 bases. The length of the CDR3 is 12 residues. As DNA, the CDR3 is TGTGCCAGCACAGGGAGGGCCACTGAAGCTTTCTTT. Its protein product is CASTGRATEAFF.

CDR3 sequence (DNA): TGTGCCAGCAGTGGACTAGCGGGGGGGCAAGAGACCCAGTACTTC. Amino acids: CASSGLAGGQETQYF. This chain links TRBV6-1 with TRBJ2-5; 14 bases fit TRBD2. Germline CDR1 and CDR2: MNHNS and SASEGT. Trimming took 4 bases from V and 2 from J; bases not matched to a gene: 0. The CDR3 has 15 residues.

This clone was observed a single time. This rearrangement joins TRBV7-7 to TRBJ2-7; D may be TRBD1 (6 bases). V gave up 5 bases and J gave up 6 bases, with 17 bases separating them. The length of the CDR3 is 14 residues. Looked up from germline, CDR1 is SSHAT and CDR2 is FNYEAQ (reference sequence). The DNA of the CDR3 is TGTGCCAGCAGCCCAGCCCCACAGGGTGGCGAGCAGTACTTC. Amino acids: CASSPAPQGGEQYF.

DNA for the CDR3: TGTGCCAGCAGCCAAGAGGGGACCGGGGAGCTGTTTTTT. This codes for CASSQEGTGELFF. The rearrangement joins TRBV9 to TRBJ2-2; D is perhaps TRBD1 or TRBD2 (5 bases each). Germline assignment: CDR1 SGDLS and CDR2 YYNGEE. Trimming removed 4 bases from V and 5 bases from J, with 9 bases in between. There are 13 residues in the CDR3.

This rearrangement joins TRBV4-2 to TRBJ2-5; TRBD2 matches at 8 bases. Germline CDR1 is LGHNA and CDR2 is YNFKEQ. The CDR3 is 17 amino acids. With V trimmed by 0 bases and J by 5 bases, 11 bases remained unmatched. The CDR3 sequence: CASSQERAGGAGETQYF. In nucleotides, the CDR3 is TGTGCCAGCAGCCAAGAGAGGGCGGGGGGTGCCGGGGAGACCCAGTACTTC.

In this sample, this clone turned up once. The chain joins TRBV27 to TRBJ2-7; 13 nucleotides align to TRBD2. This CDR3 has 17 amino acids. V shed 5 bases and J 0 bases; nucleotides not matched to a gene: 7. Germline lookup yields CDR1 MNHEY and CDR2 SMNVEV (reference sequence). The CDR3 coding sequence is TGTGCCAGCAGTATTACCCGGACTAGCGGGAGCTCCTACGAGCAGTACTTC. Amino acid sequence: CASSITRTSGSSYEQYF.

The rearrangement uses TRBV18 and TRBJ2-5; 8 bases match TRBD2. The CDR3 extends over 14 amino acids. Trimming cost V 6 bases and J 5 bases; bases outside gene matches: 8. Germline CDR1 KGHSH, CDR2 LQKENI. The CDR3 loop reads CASSPGGGQETQYF. The CDR3 region has the DNA TGTGCCAGCTCCCCCGGGGGGGGGCAGGAGACCCAGTACTTC.

This chain uses TRBV6-4 with TRBJ1-1; the D is unclear. The germline V and J ends were trimmed by 6 bases and 5 bases, with 19 bases remaining between them. Germline V lookup: CDR1 MRHNA, CDR2 SNTAGT. CDR3 size: 15 residues. The CDR3 sequence: CASRTDDKQMTEAFF. The CDR3 DNA reads as TGTGCCAGCAGGACCGATGACAAGCAGATGACTGAAGCTTTCTTT.

The chain employs TRBV10-1 and TRBJ2-5, with 7 positions matching TRBD1. The germline gives CDR1 WNHNN, CDR2 SYGVQD (reference sequence). Unmatched junction bases numbered 5, after V lost 2 bases and J lost 5 bases. The CDR3 runs to 14 residues. The CDR3: CASSEDRAGETQYF. CDR3 bases: TGCGCCAGCAGTGAGGACAGGGCGGGCGAGACCCAGTACTTC.

The chain recombines TRBV6-5 with TRBJ2-5; 13 bases align to TRBD2. Germline V gene lookup returns CDR1 MNHEY and CDR2 SVGAGI. V dropped 5 bases and J dropped 5; count of bases not matched to a gene: 5. This CDR3 contains 15 residues. In nucleotides, the CDR3 is TGTGCCAGCAGTCGGGGACTAGCGGGGTACGAGACCCAGTACTTC. Protein: CASSRGLAGYETQYF.

This clone was seen once. The rearrangement joins TRBV2 to TRBJ1-1; D uncertain. The germline V gene has CDR1 SNHLY and CDR2 FYNNEI. The CDR3 runs to 14 residues. Trimming stripped 3 bases from V and 12 bases from J, with 20 bases between. The CDR3 coding sequence is TGTGCCAGCAGTGAGGCGGGGTTATTTAATCCATCTTTCTTT. It translates to CASSEAGLFNPSFF.

V and J are TRBV6-5 and TRBJ2-1; D is unresolved. The V gene's germline CDR1 is MNHEY and CDR2 SVGAGI. The V and J ends lost 5 bases and 4 bases respectively, with 9 bases between them. The CDR3 covers 13 residues. Here the CDR3 reads CASSPRLYNEQFF. Here the CDR3 DNA reads TGTGCCAGCAGTCCCAGACTTTACAATGAGCAGTTCTTC.

The gene calls are TRBV7-8 and TRBJ1-2, with TRBD1 matching over 10 bases. The CDR3 contains 16 residues. J lost 7 bases, V lost 1 base, and 9 bases had no gene match. Germline lookup yields CDR1 SGHVS and CDR2 FQNEAQ. CDR3 in DNA: TGTGCCAGCAGCTTAGGGGTCGGACAGGGGGTTACTGGCTACACCTTC. The encoded protein is CASSLGVGQGVTGYTF.

The chain has TRBV2 and TRBJ1-5; possible D gene TRBD1, 6 bases. Germline V gene data show CDR1 as SNHLY and CDR2 as FYNNEI. Trimming cost V 7 bases and J 1 base, with 17 bases left between them. The CDR3 length is 16 residues. Here the CDR3 DNA reads TGTGCCAGCACCCGAGGACAGCCTGGGAGCAATCAGCCCCAGCATTTT. Translated, it gives CASTRGQPGSNQPQHF.

The chain carries TRBV2 and TRBJ2-1; 8 bases are shared with TRBD2. The V and J ends lost 5 bases and 14 bases, in that order; junction bases with no gene match: 17. The germline V gene has CDR1 SNHLY and CDR2 FYNNEI. The CDR3 consists of 15 residues. The chain's CDR3 is CASSPRTSYNAPEFF. The CDR3, as DNA: TGTGCCAGCAGTCCCCGGACTAGCTACAACGCCCCGGAGTTCTTC.

V usage is TRBV11-3 and J usage is TRBJ2-5, with 7 bases identical to TRBD2. The CDR3 has 14 amino acids. Germline CDR1 reads SGHNT; CDR2 reads YENEEA. V shed 8 bases and J 2 bases; nucleotides not matched to a gene: 8. Here the CDR3 reads CASRMTSRQETQYF. The CDR3 nucleotides read TGTGCCAGCCGAATGACTAGCAGGCAAGAGACCCAGTACTTC.

The chain carries TRBV18 and TRBJ2-3; 12 bases match TRBD2. Trimming removed 2 bases from V and 2 bases from J; junction bases left unmatched: 11. CDR1 KGHSH and CDR2 LQKENI come from the germline V gene. The CDR3 has 19 residues. The CDR3 coding sequence is TGTGCCAGCTCACCAAGAGGTAGACTAGCGGGAGCTACCACAGATACGCAGTATTTT. Protein sequence: CASSPRGRLAGATTDTQYF.

This clone was recorded only once. CDR3 region: CASSEGLGTGVYNEQFF. In DNA, the CDR3 is TGTGCCAGCAGTGAGGGTTTAGGGACAGGGGTTTACAATGAGCAGTTCTTC. The gene calls are TRBV6-1 and TRBJ2-1, with 10 bases aligning to TRBD1. Germline lookup yields CDR1 MNHNS and CDR2 SASEGT. J lost 4 bases, V lost 3 bases, and 9 bases had no gene match. The CDR3 extends over 17 amino acids.

The chain links TRBV30 to TRBJ2-1; D gene uncertain. Trimming stripped 1 base from V and 9 bases from J, with 4 bases between. The CDR3 covers 10 residues. Germline V gives CDR1 GTSNPN, CDR2 SVGIG (reference sequence). As DNA, the CDR3 is TGTGCCTGGAGTGGGGGTGAGCAGTTCTTC. It specifies CAWSGGEQFF.

The chain employs TRBV30 and TRBJ2-1; D not certain. V gave up 3 bases and J gave up 1 base, with 4 bases separating them. CDR3 length: 12 residues. The germline V gene has CDR1 GTSNPN and CDR2 SVGIG (reference sequence). CDR3 sequence: CAWRSSYNEQFF. The CDR3 DNA reads as TGTGCCTGGAGATCGTCCTACAATGAGCAGTTCTTC.

V gene TRBV6-1 combines with J gene TRBJ2-1; D may be TRBD1 (6 bases). The CDR3 is 14 residues long. Germline values: CDR1 MNHNS, CDR2 SASEGT. The V end lost 5 bases, the J end lost 8 bases, and 16 bases lay between the germline ends. The DNA for the CDR3 is TGTGCCAGCAGTAAACCCGGGACACCCGATGAGCAGTTCTTC. It codes for CASSKPGTPDEQFF.

The V and J genes are TRBV7-2 and TRBJ1-6; D is undetermined. This CDR3 has 16 residues. The germline V gene has CDR1 SGHTA and CDR2 FQGNSA. V was pared by 2 bases and J by 6 bases, with 14 bases between. CDR3 protein: CASSLRIGRVNSPLHF. DNA of the CDR3: TGTGCCAGCAGCTTAAGAATCGGCAGAGTTAATTCACCCCTCCACTTT. Complete variable domain (other parts from reference TRBV7-2 and TRBJ1-6): GAGVSQSPSNKVTEKGKDVELRCDPISGHTALYWYRQSLGQGLEFLIYFQGNSAPDKSGLPSDRFSAERTGGSVSTLTIQRTQQEDSAVYLCASSLRIGRVNSPLHFGNGTRLTVT.